This is a list of T cell receptor beta chains from one sample in a study of T cell responses to AZD1222 COVID-19 vaccine. The repertoire was sequenced with immunoSEQ multiplex PCR; TCRdb's copy has only in-frame clones and lacks some. This sample has 150,000 to 200,000 clones; over 85% occur once, and the top ten carry about 4.2%. The source material was peripheral blood, sampled on day 0 of AZD1222 vaccination. The origin of the receptors is an adult in good health. CDR3s include the opening cysteine and the closing phenylalanine or tryptophan. The D gene is left open where the match is weak. Clone size appears in some rows only: once, few, many, or a class for an expanded clone.

cdr3_nt	cdr3_aa	clone_size	v_call	j_call	d_call
TGTGCCTGGAGTGTACTAGCGAGAGACACAGATACGCAGTATTTT	CAWSVLARDTDTQYF	-	TRBV30	TRBJ2-3	TRBD2
TGTGCCAGCAGCAAAGCATGCACGGGACAGGCAAAAGAGACCCAGTACTTC	CASSKACTGQAKETQYF	-	TRBV21-1	TRBJ2-5	-
TGTGCCAGCAGCTGGGGGACAGGGGGAACTCGTGGCTACACCTTC	CASSWGTGGTRGYTF	-	TRBV5-5	TRBJ1-2	TRBD1
TGTGCCAGCAGCCAAGTAGGGGCCCTTATTGGGTCCTATGGCTACACCTTC	CASSQVGALIGSYGYTF	-	TRBV3-1/TRBV3-2	TRBJ1-2	-
TGCGCCAGCAGCTTGGGTCTCTCTTCAGGGGTGAAGAGGGACACCTTC	CASSLGLSSGVKRDTF	-	TRBV5-1	TRBJ1-2	-
TGTGCCAGCAGGGCAGGGGGTGATAGCAATCAGCCCCAGCATTTT	CASRAGGDSNQPQHF	-	TRBV6-5	TRBJ1-5	TRBD1
TGTGCCAGAAGCTTGTTCGGTGTTAGACAGCAGGGGGAGGCTGGCTACACCTTC	CARSLFGVRQQGEAGYTF	-	TRBV5-3	TRBJ1-2	TRBD1
TGTGCCAGCAGCGAGAATTATGAGCAGTTCTTC	CASSENYEQFF	-	TRBV9	TRBJ2-1	-
TGTGCCTGGAGTGTACGAAGAGTCTATGGCTACACCTTC	CAWSVRRVYGYTF	-	TRBV30	TRBJ1-2	-
TGTGCCAGCAGCCCAGACAGGGGAAGAACCGGGGAGCTGTTTTTT	CASSPDRGRTGELFF	-	TRBV11-2	TRBJ2-2	TRBD1
TGTGCCAGCAGCCAAGATACCAGCGGGGGATACAATGAGCAGTTCTTC	CASSQDTSGGYNEQFF	-	TRBV4-2	TRBJ2-1	TRBD2
TGTGCCAGCAGCCGAACTACCGGGACTGGGAGCTCCTACGAGCAGTACTTC	CASSRTTGTGSSYEQYF	-	TRBV4-2	TRBJ2-7	-
TGCGCCAGCAGCCAAGTAGGTTCGGAAAAACTGTTTTTT	CASSQVGSEKLFF	-	TRBV4-1	TRBJ1-4	-
TGTGCCAGCAGCCTGGGGGACAGACGATACAATGAGCAGTTCTTC	CASSLGDRRYNEQFF	-	TRBV6-5	TRBJ2-1	TRBD1
TGTGCCAGAAGCTTCCCCCGAGGACTAGCGGGGGGGAGTGAGCAGTACTTC	CARSFPRGLAGGSEQYF	once	TRBV5-3	TRBJ2-7	TRBD2
TGTGCCAGCAGCTTGATATCAGGGTTGTCTTTCTTT	CASSLISGLSFF	-	TRBV5-4	TRBJ1-1	-
TGTGCCAGCAGTCCAGGGGGAGCGAACTATGGCTACACCTTC	CASSPGGANYGYTF	-	TRBV7-9	TRBJ1-2	TRBD1
TGTGCCAGCAGCTTAGCCGGGACTAGCGGTTACGAGCAGTACTTC	CASSLAGTSGYEQYF	-	TRBV7-2	TRBJ2-7	TRBD2
TGTGCCAGCAGTCTAGACAGGGGAACGACCGGGGAGCTGTTTTTT	CASSLDRGTTGELFF	-	TRBV3-1/TRBV3-2	TRBJ2-2	TRBD1
TGCGCCAGCAGCGGGACTTCCGAATTGTATTCACCCCTCCACTTT	CASSGTSELYSPLHF	-	TRBV5-1	TRBJ1-6	-
TGTGCCAGCAGTTTACAGAGTCCCCAGGGTTCAATGAACACTGAAGCTTTCTTT	CASSLQSPQGSMNTEAFF	-	TRBV27	TRBJ1-1	-
TGTGCCAGCAGCCGAAACAGGGGAATCGGAAACACCATATATTTT	CASSRNRGIGNTIYF	-	TRBV3-1/TRBV3-2	TRBJ1-3	TRBD1
TGCGCCAGCAGCCAAGACATAAACTCCTACGAGCAGTACTTC	CASSQDINSYEQYF	-	TRBV5-1	TRBJ2-7	-
TGTGCCAGCAGCCAAGATCTAGGGGAGGGGGCACAGCCCCAGCATTTT	CASSQDLGEGAQPQHF	-	TRBV3-1/TRBV3-2	TRBJ1-5	TRBD1
TGCGCCAGCACCGACGCGGATGGCTACACCTTC	CASTDADGYTF	-	TRBV23-1	TRBJ1-2	-
TGCGCCAGCAGCTTGGGTCCGCTTCTGAACACTGAAGCTTTCTTT	CASSLGPLLNTEAFF	few	TRBV5-1	TRBJ1-1	-
TGTGCCAGCCGGAAGGGGTCCTACGAGCAGTACTTC	CASRKGSYEQYF	-	TRBV28	TRBJ2-7	-
TGCGCCAGCAGCCCGACGGTGGCGGGGGGAGACACCGGGGAGCTGTTTTTT	CASSPTVAGGDTGELFF	-	TRBV5-1	TRBJ2-2	TRBD2
TGCGCCAGCAGTCCGGGGGGTTACACTGAAGCTTTCTTT	CASSPGGYTEAFF	-	TRBV5-1	TRBJ1-1	-
TGTGCCTGGAGTGGTTGGCCGGGTGGAAACACTGAAGCTTTCTTT	CAWSGWPGGNTEAFF	once	TRBV30	TRBJ1-1	-
TGTGCCAGTAGTATAGATATTCAGGTCGGGGGTAATCAGCCCCAGCATTTT	CASSIDIQVGGNQPQHF	-	TRBV19	TRBJ1-5	-
TGCGCCAGCAGCGGTGGGACAGGGGGCACCTCTGGAAACACCATATATTTT	CASSGGTGGTSGNTIYF	-	TRBV5-1	TRBJ1-3	TRBD1
TGTGCCAGCAGCTTACCTTCAGGACTAGCGGACTACAATGAGCAGTTCTTC	CASSLPSGLADYNEQFF	-	TRBV7-9	TRBJ2-1	TRBD2
TGTGCCAGCAGTTTATCGTGGGGGACAGGGGCTGAAGCTTTCTTT	CASSLSWGTGAEAFF	-	TRBV27	TRBJ1-1	TRBD1
TGTGCCAGCAGCAGGGGCGAGAGCTCCTACAATGAGCAGTTCTTC	CASSRGESSYNEQFF	-	TRBV3-1/TRBV3-2	TRBJ2-1	-
TGTGCCAGCAACCGGGGCTCTGGAAACACCATATATTTT	CASNRGSGNTIYF	-	TRBV3-1/TRBV3-2	TRBJ1-3	-
TGTGCCAGCAGCCCCTTTGGAGGCAGCTTTAACTATGGCTACACCTTC	CASSPFGGSFNYGYTF	once	TRBV5-4	TRBJ1-2	-
TGTGCCATCAGTGAGACTAGCGGGAGCAATGAGCAGTTCTTC	CAISETSGSNEQFF	-	TRBV10-3	TRBJ2-1	TRBD2
TGTGCCAGCACGGACAGGACACCTTTGAACACTGAAGCTTTCTTT	CASTDRTPLNTEAFF	once	TRBV6-5	TRBJ1-1	TRBD1
TGTGCCAGCGGAGACAGAGGAGAGGGGAAGTCCTACAATGAGCAGTTCTTC	CASGDRGEGKSYNEQFF	-	TRBV7-2	TRBJ2-1	-
TGCGCCAGCAGCTTGGACGAAGGGCCATACAATGAGCAGTTCTTC	CASSLDEGPYNEQFF	-	TRBV5-1	TRBJ2-1	-
TGTGCCAGCTCACCCCTCGCGGAAAATCAGCCCCAGCATTTT	CASSPLAENQPQHF	-	TRBV18	TRBJ1-5	-
TGTGCCAGCAGCTCCGACAGGGGCACTGAAGCTTTCTTT	CASSSDRGTEAFF	-	TRBV5-8	TRBJ1-1	TRBD1
TGCGCCAGCAGTCAAAGACTAGCGGGAGAGTCGGATACGCAGTATTTT	CASSQRLAGESDTQYF	-	TRBV5-1	TRBJ2-3	TRBD2
TGTGCCAGCTCACCAGCGACTAGAGAGACCCAGTACTTC	CASSPATRETQYF	-	TRBV18	TRBJ2-5	-
TGTGCCAGCTCACCCGGCGCAACTAATGAAAAACTGTTTTTT	CASSPGATNEKLFF	-	TRBV18	TRBJ1-4	-
TGTGCCAGCAGTTCCAGGGAGCAGGGAGCTGGCTACACCTTC	CASSSREQGAGYTF	-	TRBV6-5	TRBJ1-2	-
TGTGCCAGCAGGCTGTCGGGAGGGGGGCATGAGCAGTTCTTC	CASRLSGGGHEQFF	-	TRBV2	TRBJ2-1	TRBD2
TGTGCCAGCAGCTGGGGACAAGGTGCCTACGAGCAGTACTTC	CASSWGQGAYEQYF	-	TRBV13	TRBJ2-7	-
TGTGCCATCAGTGACCCCGGAGGGACTAGCGGTAAGAATGAGCAGTTCTTC	CAISDPGGTSGKNEQFF	-	TRBV10-3	TRBJ2-1	TRBD2
TGTGCCAGCAGCCTAAGTAGCGGGTCATTTGGTGAGCAGTTCTTC	CASSLSSGSFGEQFF	-	TRBV7-6	TRBJ2-1	TRBD2
TGTGCCAGTACCCCAGCCGGGACAGGGGAGTACGGCTACACCTTC	CASTPAGTGEYGYTF	-	TRBV19	TRBJ1-2	TRBD1
TGTGCCAGCAGCCGCCTTCTAGCGGGAGTAAGGGAGAGCTACAATGAGCAGTTCTTC	CASSRLLAGVRESYNEQFF	-	TRBV4-2	TRBJ2-1	TRBD2
TGTGCCAGCAGCTTGGGGGTTAATAGTCCAGGAAGGTACACCTTC	CASSLGVNSPGRYTF	-	TRBV5-4	TRBJ1-2	-
TGTGCCAGCAGCGCGATGGGGGGACTAGCCAAAAACATTCAGTACTTC	CASSAMGGLAKNIQYF	-	TRBV5-5	TRBJ2-4	-
TGTGCCAGCAGTGACAACAGGGGTAGCAATCAGCCCCAGCATTTT	CASSDNRGSNQPQHF	-	TRBV6-1	TRBJ1-5	TRBD1
TGTGCCAGCAGACCGACAGGGAGCTATGGCTACACCTTC	CASRPTGSYGYTF	-	TRBV16	TRBJ1-2	TRBD1
TGTGCCAGCAGCGTCGGGAGATACACTGAAGCTTTCTTT	CASSVGRYTEAFF	-	TRBV28	TRBJ1-1	-
TGTGCCAGCAGCCCGGAACGGGCGGAAGCTTTCTTT	CASSPERAEAFF	-	TRBV11-2	TRBJ1-1	-